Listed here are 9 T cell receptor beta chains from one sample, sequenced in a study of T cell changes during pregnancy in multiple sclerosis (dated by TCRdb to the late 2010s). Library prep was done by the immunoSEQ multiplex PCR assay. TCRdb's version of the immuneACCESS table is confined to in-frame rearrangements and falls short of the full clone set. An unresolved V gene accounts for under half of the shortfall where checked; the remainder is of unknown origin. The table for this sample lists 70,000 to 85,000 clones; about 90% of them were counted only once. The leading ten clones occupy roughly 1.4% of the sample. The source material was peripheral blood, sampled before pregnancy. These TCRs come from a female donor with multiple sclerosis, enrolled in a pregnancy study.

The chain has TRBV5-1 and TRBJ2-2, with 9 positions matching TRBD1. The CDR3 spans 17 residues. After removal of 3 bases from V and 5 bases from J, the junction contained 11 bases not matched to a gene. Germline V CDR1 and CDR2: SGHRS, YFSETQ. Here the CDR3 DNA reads TGCGCCAGCAGCTCCCTCCGGAGACAGGGGGGGACCGGGGAGCTGTTTTTT. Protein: CASSSLRRQGGTGELFF.

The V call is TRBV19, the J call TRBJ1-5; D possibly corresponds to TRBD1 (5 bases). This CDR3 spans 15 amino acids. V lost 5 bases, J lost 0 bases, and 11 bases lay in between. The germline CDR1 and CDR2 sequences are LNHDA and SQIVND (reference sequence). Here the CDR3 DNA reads TGTGCCAGTAGTCCCCAAACAGGTAGCAATCAGCCCCAGCATTTT. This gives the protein CASSPQTGSNQPQHF.

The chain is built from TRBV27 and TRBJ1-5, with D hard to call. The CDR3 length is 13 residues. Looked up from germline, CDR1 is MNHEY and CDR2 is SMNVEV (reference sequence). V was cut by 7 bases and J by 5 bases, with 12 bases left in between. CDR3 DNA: TGTGCCAGCACCAACAGTCCTGATCAGCCCCAGCATTTT. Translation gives CASTNSPDQPQHF.

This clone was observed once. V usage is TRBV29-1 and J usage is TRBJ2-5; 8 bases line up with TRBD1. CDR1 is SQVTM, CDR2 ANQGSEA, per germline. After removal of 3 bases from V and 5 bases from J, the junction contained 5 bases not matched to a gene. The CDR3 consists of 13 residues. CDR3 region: CSVDVDRVETQYF. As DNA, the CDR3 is TGCAGCGTTGACGTGGACAGGGTCGAGACCCAGTACTTC.

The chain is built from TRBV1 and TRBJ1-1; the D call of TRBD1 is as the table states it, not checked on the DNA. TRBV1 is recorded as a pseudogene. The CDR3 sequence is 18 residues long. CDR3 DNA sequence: TGCACCAGCAGCCAAGATCTCCAGGGGGTAGGGATGAACACTGAAGCTTTCTTT. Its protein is CTSSQDLQGVGMNTEAFF.

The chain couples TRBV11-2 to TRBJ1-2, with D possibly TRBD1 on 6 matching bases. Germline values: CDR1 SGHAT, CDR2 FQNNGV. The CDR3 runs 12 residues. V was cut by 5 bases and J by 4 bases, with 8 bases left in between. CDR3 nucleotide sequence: TGTGCCAGCAGCCCAGGGGTCTATGGCTACACCTTC. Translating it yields CASSPGVYGYTF.

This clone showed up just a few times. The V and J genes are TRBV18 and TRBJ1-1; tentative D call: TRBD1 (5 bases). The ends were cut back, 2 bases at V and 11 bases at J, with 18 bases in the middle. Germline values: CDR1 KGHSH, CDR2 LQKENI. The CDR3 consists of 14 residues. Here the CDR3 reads CASSPEHATAKAFF. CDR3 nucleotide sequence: TGTGCCAGCTCACCAGAACACGCGACAGCTAAGGCTTTCTTT.

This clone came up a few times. The CDR3 DNA reads TGTGCCAGCAGCTTGGATCGGACAGACTACCGGCCTGGCTACACCTTC. Amino acid sequence: CASSLDRTDYRPGYTF. The rearrangement links TRBV5-6 to TRBJ1-2, with D perhaps TRBD1 (6 bases). V was trimmed by 0 bases and J by 7 bases, leaving 19 bases between them. Germline CDR1 is SGHDT and CDR2 is YYEEEE. CDR3 length equals 16 residues. The full variable domain, rest sourced from reference TRBV5-6 and TRBJ1-2, is DAGVTQSPTHLIKTRGQQVTLRCSPKSGHDTVSWYQQALGQGPQFIFQYYEEEERQRGNFPDRFSGHQFPNYSSELNVNALLLGDSALYLCASSLDRTDYRPGYTFGSGTRLTVV.

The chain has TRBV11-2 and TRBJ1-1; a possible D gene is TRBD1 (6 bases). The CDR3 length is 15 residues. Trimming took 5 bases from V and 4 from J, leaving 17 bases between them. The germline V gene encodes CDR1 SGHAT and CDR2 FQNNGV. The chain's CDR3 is CASSMGARVGTEAFF. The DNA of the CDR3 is TGTGCCAGCAGCATGGGGGCCCGCGTTGGCACTGAAGCTTTCTTT.